This paragraph covers one T cell receptor (beta chain) sequence. In the source study's methods: Reference gene primer amplification gave estimated nucleated cell counts. The table came from immunoSEQ multiplex PCR; TCRdb's copy has only in-frame clones and leaves some out. V, J and clone size are those of that table, while D and trimming were read from the DNA. The data contain about 110,000 clones, roughly four fifths of them singletons. The CDR3 runs 14 residues. J gave up 7 bases and V 5 bases, and 8 bases lay outside the gene matches. The germline V gene has CDR1 LGHDT and CDR2 YNNKEL (reference sequence). The data derive from a study of blood T cell repertoires in COVID-19.

This clonotype was sampled from a woman in her 70s with acute or convalescent COVID-19. V usage is TRBV3-1 (or the pseudogene TRBV3-2) and J usage is TRBJ2-1; 7 bases fit TRBD1. The sample was peripheral blood. The CDR3 reads CASSFRDSLNEQFF. Written as DNA, the CDR3 is TGTGCCAGCAGCTTCCGGGACAGCCTGAATGAGCAGTTCTTC.